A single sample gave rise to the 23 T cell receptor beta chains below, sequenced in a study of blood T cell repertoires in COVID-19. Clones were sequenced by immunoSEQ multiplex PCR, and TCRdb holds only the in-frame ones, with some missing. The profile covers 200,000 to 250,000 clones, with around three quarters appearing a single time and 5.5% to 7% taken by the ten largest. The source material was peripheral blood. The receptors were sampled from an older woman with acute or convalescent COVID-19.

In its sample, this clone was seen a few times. The CDR3 DNA sequence: TGTGCCAGCAGCCAAAATCCCTCTTCCTCTGGAAACACCATATATTTT. This sequence encodes CASSQNPSSSGNTIYF. This chain links TRBV3-1 (or the pseudogene TRBV3-2) with TRBJ1-3; no definite D call. This CDR3 has 16 residues. Germline lookup yields CDR1 LGHDT and CDR2 YNNKEL (reference sequence). Trimming stripped 2 bases from V and 0 bases from J, with 11 bases between.

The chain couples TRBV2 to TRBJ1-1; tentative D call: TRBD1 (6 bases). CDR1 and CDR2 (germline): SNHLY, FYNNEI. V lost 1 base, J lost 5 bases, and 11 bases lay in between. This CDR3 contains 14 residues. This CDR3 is CASSEGGGLTEAFF. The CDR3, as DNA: TGTGCCAGCAGTGAAGGTGGGGGCCTGACTGAAGCTTTCTTT. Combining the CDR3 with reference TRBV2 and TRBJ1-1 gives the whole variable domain EPEVTQTPSHQVTQMGQEVILRCVPISNHLYFYWYRQILGQKVEFLVSFYNNEISEKSEIFDDQFSVERPDGSNFTLKIRSTKLEDSAMYFCASSEGGGLTEAFFGQGTRLTVV.

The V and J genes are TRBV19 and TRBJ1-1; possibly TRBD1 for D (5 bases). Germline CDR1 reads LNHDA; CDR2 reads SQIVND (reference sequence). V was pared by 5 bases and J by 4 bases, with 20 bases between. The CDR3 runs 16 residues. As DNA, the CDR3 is TGTGCCAGTAGTTTTCCCGGCGGGGCAGAGGGCACTGAAGCTTTCTTT. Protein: CASSFPGGAEGTEAFF.

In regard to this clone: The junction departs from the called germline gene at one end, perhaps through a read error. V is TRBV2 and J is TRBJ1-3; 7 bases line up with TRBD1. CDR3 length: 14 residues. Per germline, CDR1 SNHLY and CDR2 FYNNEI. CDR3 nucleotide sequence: TGTGCCAGCAGTGAATTCCGGGACAGCCATTCGGGAAGCTTT. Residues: CASSEFRDSHSGSF.

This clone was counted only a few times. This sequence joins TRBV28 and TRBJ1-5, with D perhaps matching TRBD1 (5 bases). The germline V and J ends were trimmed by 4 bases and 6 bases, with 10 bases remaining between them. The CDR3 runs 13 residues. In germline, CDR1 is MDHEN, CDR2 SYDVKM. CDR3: CASSWGGGQPQHF. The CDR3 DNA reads TGTGCCAGCAGTTGGGGGGGAGGTCAGCCCCAGCATTTT.

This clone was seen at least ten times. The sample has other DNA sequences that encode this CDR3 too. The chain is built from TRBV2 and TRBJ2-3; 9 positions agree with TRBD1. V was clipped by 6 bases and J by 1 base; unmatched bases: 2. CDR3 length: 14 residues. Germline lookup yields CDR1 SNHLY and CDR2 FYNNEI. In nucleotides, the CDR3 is TGTGCCAGCAGCCGGGACAGGGGCACAGATACGCAGTATTTT. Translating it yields CASSRDRGTDTQYF. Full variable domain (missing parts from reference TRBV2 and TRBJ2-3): EPEVTQTPSHQVTQMGQEVILRCVPISNHLYFYWYRQILGQKVEFLVSFYNNEISEKSEIFDDQFSVERPDGSNFTLKIRSTKLEDSAMYFCASSRDRGTDTQYFGPGTRLTVL.

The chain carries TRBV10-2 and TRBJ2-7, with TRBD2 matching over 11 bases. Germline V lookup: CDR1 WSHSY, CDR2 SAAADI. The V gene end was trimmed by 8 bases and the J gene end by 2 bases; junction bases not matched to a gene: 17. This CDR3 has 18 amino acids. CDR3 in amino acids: CASGGTSGYNLHPYEQYF. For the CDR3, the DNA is TGCGCCAGCGGCGGGACTAGCGGCTACAATCTCCACCCCTACGAGCAGTACTTC.

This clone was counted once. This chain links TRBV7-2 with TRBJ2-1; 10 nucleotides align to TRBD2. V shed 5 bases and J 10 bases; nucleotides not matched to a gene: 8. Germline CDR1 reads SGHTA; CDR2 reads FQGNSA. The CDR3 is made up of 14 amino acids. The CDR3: CASSLEAGLAEQFF. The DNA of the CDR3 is TGTGCCAGCAGCCTTGAGGCGGGACTAGCGGAGCAGTTCTTC.

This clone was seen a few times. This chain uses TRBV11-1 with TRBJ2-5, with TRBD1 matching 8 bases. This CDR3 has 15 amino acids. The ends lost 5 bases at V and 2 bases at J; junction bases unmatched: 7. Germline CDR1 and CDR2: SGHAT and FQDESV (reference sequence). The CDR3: CASSPDREEQETQYF. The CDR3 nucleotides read TGTGCCAGCAGCCCGGACAGGGAAGAGCAAGAGACCCAGTACTTC. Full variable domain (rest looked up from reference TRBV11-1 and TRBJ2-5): EAEVAQSPRYKITEKSQAVAFWCDPISGHATLYWYRQILGQGPELLVQFQDESVVDDSQLPKDRFSAERLKGVDSTLKIQPAELGDSAMYLCASSPDREEQETQYFGPGTRLLVL.

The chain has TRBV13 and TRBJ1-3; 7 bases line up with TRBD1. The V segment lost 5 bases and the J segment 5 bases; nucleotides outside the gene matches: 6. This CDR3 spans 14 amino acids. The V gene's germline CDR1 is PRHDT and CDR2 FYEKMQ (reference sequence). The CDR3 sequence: CASSTPGQRNTIYF. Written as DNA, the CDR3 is TGTGCCAGCAGCACACCGGGACAGCGAAACACCATATATTTT.

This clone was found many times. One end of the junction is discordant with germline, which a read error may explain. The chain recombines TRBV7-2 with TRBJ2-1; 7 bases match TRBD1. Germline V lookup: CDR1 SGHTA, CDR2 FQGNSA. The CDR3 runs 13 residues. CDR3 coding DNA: TGTGCCAGCAGCCTTGGAACCGGGACAGCCGCACTCTTC. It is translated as CASSLGTGTAALF.

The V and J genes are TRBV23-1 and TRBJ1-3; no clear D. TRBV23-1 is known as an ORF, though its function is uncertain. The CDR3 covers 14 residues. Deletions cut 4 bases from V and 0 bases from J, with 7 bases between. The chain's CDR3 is CASSLLSSGNTIYF. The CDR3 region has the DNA TGCGCCAGCAGTCTCCTCTCCTCTGGAAACACCATATATTTT.

The CDR3 is CASGFGQPNTEAFF. CDR3 sequence (DNA): TGTGCTAGTGGTTTCGGACAGCCGAACACTGAAGCTTTCTTT. The chain couples TRBV12-5 to TRBJ1-1, with D maybe TRBD1 (6 bases). Looked up from germline, CDR1 is LGHNT and CDR2 is FRNRAP. Trimming removed 3 bases at V and 1 base at J, with 9 bases between. This CDR3 contains 14 residues.

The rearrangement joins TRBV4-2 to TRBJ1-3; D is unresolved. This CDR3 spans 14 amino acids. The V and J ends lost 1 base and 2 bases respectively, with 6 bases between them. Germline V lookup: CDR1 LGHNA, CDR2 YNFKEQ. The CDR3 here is CASSQVATGNTIYF. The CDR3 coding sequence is TGTGCCAGCAGCCAAGTGGCAACTGGAAACACCATATATTTT.

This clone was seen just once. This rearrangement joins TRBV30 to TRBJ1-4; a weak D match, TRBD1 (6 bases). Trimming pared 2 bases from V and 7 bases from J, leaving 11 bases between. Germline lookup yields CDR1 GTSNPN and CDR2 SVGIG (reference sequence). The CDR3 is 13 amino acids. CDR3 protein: CAWSQGSSEKLFF. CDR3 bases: TGTGCCTGGAGTCAGGGGTCATCTGAAAAACTGTTTTTT. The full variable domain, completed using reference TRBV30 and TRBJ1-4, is SQTIHQWPATLVQPVGSPLSLECTVEGTSNPNLYWYRQAAGRGLQLLFYSVGIGQISSEVPQNLSASRPQDRQFILSSKKLLLSDSGFYLCAWSQGSSEKLFFGSGTQLSVL.

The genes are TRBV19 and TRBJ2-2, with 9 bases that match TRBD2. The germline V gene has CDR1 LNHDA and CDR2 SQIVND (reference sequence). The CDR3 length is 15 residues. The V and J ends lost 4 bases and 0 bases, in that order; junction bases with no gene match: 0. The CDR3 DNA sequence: TGTGCCAGTAGTAGACTAGCGGCGAACACCGGGGAGCTGTTTTTT. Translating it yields CASSRLAANTGELFF.

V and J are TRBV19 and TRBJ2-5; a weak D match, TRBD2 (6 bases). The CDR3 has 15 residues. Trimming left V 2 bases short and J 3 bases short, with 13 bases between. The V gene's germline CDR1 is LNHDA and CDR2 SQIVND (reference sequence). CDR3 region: CASSISRELEETQYF. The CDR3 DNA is TGTGCCAGTAGTATATCCCGGGAGTTGGAAGAGACCCAGTACTTC.

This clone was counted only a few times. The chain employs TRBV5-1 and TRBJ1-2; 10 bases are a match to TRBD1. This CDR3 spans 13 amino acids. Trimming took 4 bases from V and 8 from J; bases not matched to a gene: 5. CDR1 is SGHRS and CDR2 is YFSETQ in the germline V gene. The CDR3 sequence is CASSAGTGEGYTF. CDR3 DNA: TGCGCCAGCAGCGCCGGGACAGGGGAAGGCTACACCTTC.

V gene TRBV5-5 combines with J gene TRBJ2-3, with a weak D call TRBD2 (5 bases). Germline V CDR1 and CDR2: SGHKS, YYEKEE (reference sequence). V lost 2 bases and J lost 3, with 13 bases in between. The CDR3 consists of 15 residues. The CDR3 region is CASSLSSPVTDTQYF. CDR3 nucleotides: TGTGCCAGCAGCTTATCTAGCCCCGTAACAGATACGCAGTATTTT.

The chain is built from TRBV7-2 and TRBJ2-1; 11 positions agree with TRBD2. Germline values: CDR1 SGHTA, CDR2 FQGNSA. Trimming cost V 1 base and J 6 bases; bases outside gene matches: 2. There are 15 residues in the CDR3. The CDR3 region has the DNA TGTGCCAGCAGCTTAGGGCTAGCGGGAGGCAATGAGCAGTTCTTC. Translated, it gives CASSLGLAGGNEQFF.

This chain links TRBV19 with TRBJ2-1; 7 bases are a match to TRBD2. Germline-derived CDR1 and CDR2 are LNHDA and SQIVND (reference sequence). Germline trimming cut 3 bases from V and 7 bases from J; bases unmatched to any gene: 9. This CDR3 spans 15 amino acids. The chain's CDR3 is CASSIGLGYSNEQFF. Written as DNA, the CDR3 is TGTGCCAGTAGTATTGGACTAGGGTATAGTAATGAGCAGTTCTTC.

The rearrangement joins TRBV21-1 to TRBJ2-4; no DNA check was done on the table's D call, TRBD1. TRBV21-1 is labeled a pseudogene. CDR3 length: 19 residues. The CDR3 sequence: CASSKEEATGGVAKNIQYF. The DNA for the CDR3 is TGTGCCAGCAGCAAAGAGGAGGCGACAGGCGGTGTAGCCAAAAACATTCAGTACTTC.

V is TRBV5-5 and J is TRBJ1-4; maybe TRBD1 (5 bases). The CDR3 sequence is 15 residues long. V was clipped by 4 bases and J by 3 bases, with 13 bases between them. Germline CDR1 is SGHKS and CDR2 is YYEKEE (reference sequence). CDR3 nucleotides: TGTGCCAGCAGCCTCCGGGGGGAGTCTAATGAAAAACTGTTTTTT. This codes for CASSLRGESNEKLFF.